These 9 T cell receptor beta chains originate from one sample sequenced in a study of beta chain features in type 1 diabetes. Sequenced material consisted of expressed TCRB transcripts (all of the isolated RNA was reverse transcribed). The assay was immunoSEQ multiplex PCR, and TCRdb's table has in-frame clones only and misses some. The sample carries a few hundred thousand clones, less than 15% recorded once. The antigens these receptors bind are not known. Study findings and constraints: TCRB CDR3s were moderately but significantly shorter in Type 1 diabetes patients in all four CD4+ subsets.

The sequencing sample was made of naive CD4+ T cells from blood. The receptors derive from a woman between 18 and 30 years old with type 1 diabetes.

The chain is built from TRBV27 and TRBJ2-7; D not certain. Trimming took 3 bases from V and 6 from J, leaving 9 bases between them. The CDR3 totals 12 residues. From germline, CDR1 is MNHEY and CDR2 SMNVEV (reference sequence). This CDR3 is CASSFNMREQYF. For the CDR3, the DNA is TGTGCCAGCAGTTTTAATATGCGCGAGCAGTACTTC.

V usage is TRBV6-6 and J usage is TRBJ2-7; 7 bases map to TRBD2. V lost 6 bases, J lost 5 bases, and 7 bases stayed unmatched. The germline V gene has CDR1 MNHNY and CDR2 SVGAGI (reference sequence). The CDR3 extends over 13 amino acids. The CDR3 sequence: CASRGGASNEQYV. The CDR3 DNA sequence: TGTGCCAGCAGGGGAGGGGCTTCTAACGAGCAGTACGTC.

This clone was seen more than once but under ten times. The chain has TRBV5-1 and TRBJ2-5; possibly TRBD1 for D (6 bases). V was trimmed by 9 bases and J by 3 bases, leaving 15 bases between them. Germline V gives CDR1 SGHRS, CDR2 YFSETQ. The CDR3 contains 13 residues. The chain's CDR3 is CATAPGHKETQYF. CDR3 nucleotides: TGCGCCACCGCACCGGGACACAAAGAGACCCAGTACTTC.

The J gene is TRBJ1-2, the V gene TRBV7-2; TRBD1 agrees at 7 bases. The length of the CDR3 is 15 residues. The ends lost 4 bases at V and 4 bases at J; junction bases unmatched: 9. The germline gives CDR1 SGHTA, CDR2 FQGNSA. CDR3 nucleotides: TGTGCCAGCAGCTCCATTACAGGGGCCAGCTATGGCTACACCTTC. It specifies CASSSITGASYGYTF.

In its sample, this clone was seen once. The chain recombines TRBV28 with TRBJ2-7; TRBD1 aligns across 8 bases. The CDR3 spans 15 residues. V lost 2 bases to trimming and J lost 3 bases; unmatched junction nucleotides: 6. Looked up from germline, CDR1 is MDHEN and CDR2 is SYDVKM. The DNA of the CDR3 is TGTGCCAGCAGTTTACAGGGGGCGGGGAACTACGAGCAGTACTTC. It is translated as CASSLQGAGNYEQYF.

The chain recombines TRBV11-2 with TRBJ2-7; 7 nucleotides agree with TRBD2. V was pared by 2 bases and J by 2 bases, with 3 bases of the junction left unmatched. The CDR3 has 14 residues. CDR1 and CDR2 from the germline V gene are SGHAT and FQNNGV. The CDR3 DNA reads TGTGCCAGCAGCTTATCGAGCGGGGCCTACGAGCAGTACTTC. Its translation is CASSLSSGAYEQYF.

This clone has only a few counts. CDR3 in amino acids: CASSILQILPTDQPQHF. CDR3 sequence (DNA): TGTGCCAGTAGTATCTTACAGATCCTCCCGACGGATCAGCCCCAGCATTTT. The chain is built from TRBV19 and TRBJ1-5; D unresolved. V was pared by 3 bases and J by 5 bases, with 20 bases between. This CDR3 is built from 17 residues. Germline lookup yields CDR1 LNHDA and CDR2 SQIVND (reference sequence).

V gene TRBV4-3 combines with J gene TRBJ2-3, with TRBD2 matching 8 bases. The germline V gene encodes CDR1 LGHNA and CDR2 YSLEER. The CDR3 is 16 residues long. V trimming: 1 base; J trimming: 4 bases; junction bases outside the gene matches: 7. CDR3 coding DNA: TGCGCCAGCAGCCAAGGGTATGCGGGAGGCGCAGATACGCAGTATTTT. This encodes CASSQGYAGGADTQYF.

This rearrangement joins TRBV15 to TRBJ1-5; D gene uncertain. Trimming shortened V by 0 bases and J by 0 bases, and 12 bases separated the two germline ends. The germline V gene has CDR1 LNHNV and CDR2 YYDKDF (reference sequence). The CDR3 covers 17 residues. Written as DNA, the CDR3 is TGTGCCACCAGCAGAGATTTGACTGACCCTAGCAATCAGCCCCAGCATTTT. As protein: CATSRDLTDPSNQPQHF. The entire variable domain, with the rest obtained from reference TRBV15 and TRBJ1-5, is as follows: DAMVIQNPRYQVTQFGKPVTLSCSQTLNHNVMYWYQQKSSQAPKLLFHYYDKDFNNEADTPDNFQSRRPNTSFCFLDIRSPGLGDTAMYLCATSRDLTDPSNQPQHFGDGTRLSIL.